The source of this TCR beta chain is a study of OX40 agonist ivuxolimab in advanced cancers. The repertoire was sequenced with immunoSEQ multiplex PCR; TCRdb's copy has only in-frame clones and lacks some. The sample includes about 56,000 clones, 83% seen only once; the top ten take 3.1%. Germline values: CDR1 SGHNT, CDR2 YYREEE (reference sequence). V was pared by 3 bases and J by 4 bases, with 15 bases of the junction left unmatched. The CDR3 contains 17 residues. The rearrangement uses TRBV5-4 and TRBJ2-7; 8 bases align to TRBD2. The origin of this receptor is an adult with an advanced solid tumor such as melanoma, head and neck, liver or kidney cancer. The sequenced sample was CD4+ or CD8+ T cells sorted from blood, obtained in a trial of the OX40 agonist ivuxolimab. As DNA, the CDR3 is TGTGCCAGCAGCTCCTCCCGGACTAGCACGAGGGTATACGAGCAGTACTTC. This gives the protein CASSSSRTSTRVYEQYF.